This T cell receptor (delta chain) comes out of a study of γδ T cells in repeated Plasmodium falciparum infection. Study at large: Malian gammadelta TCRs were studied during no-transmission periods and across acute malaria episodes.

Bulk repertoires came from Vgamma9/Vdelta2+ or Vdelta2-negative gammadelta T cells flow-sorted from PBMC. Each sorted gammadelta sample had TRG and TRD chains sequenced. TCRdb repeated clone calling on the multiplex PCR reads with CATT. The data show under 65,000 delta-chain clones, approximately 1.7% seen once. CDR1 is TSWWSYY, CDR2 QGS, per germline. V shed 3 bases and J 3 bases; nucleotides not matched to a gene: 26. The CDR3 extends over 23 amino acids. Notes on the study in general: Compared with Australian children, Malian Vdelta2-negative repertoires seemed more clonal, less diverse, less shared.

A note on this clone: Its antigen remains unidentified. It is likely a read error: a sequence one base away is far more abundant. Other DNA sequences in this sample translate to the same CDR3.

Sequencing was carried out using gamma-delta T cells from blood. The chain links TRDV1 to TRDJ1; 12 bases fit TRDD3. In the absence of a J gene in TCRdb, the DNA was matched to germline to assign it here. The receptor's source is a pool of human donors (malaria-infected and uninfected, not separated). CDR3 residues: CALGEPNLWGIRPGLSRSDKLIF. The CDR3 DNA reads TGTGCTCTTGGGGAGCCCAATCTCTGGGGGATACGTCCGGGCTTAAGTAGGTCCGATAAACTCATCTTT.